The present entry profiles one TCR beta chain with its context. Next came a second PCR, run for roughly 6 to 11 cycles, which used a sample-barcoded 5' primer along with a J-beta primer mix. MiXCR, run by TCRdb on the 5' RACE reads, gives a single entry per CDR3 protein. The sample has approximately 670,000 distinct CDR3 sequences, less than 45% seen once. The data were obtained in a study of blood T cells in healthy people across ages. The junction had 7 bases not matched to a gene; V was cut back by 4 bases and J by 3 bases. The CDR3 is made up of 15 amino acids. Looked up from germline, CDR1 is PRHDT and CDR2 is FYEKMQ (reference sequence).

The sequence came from a man older than 75 in good health. The J gene is TRBJ1-2, the V gene TRBV13, with 8 bases matching TRBD1. The sample comprised blood. The CDR3, as DNA: TGTGCCAGCAGCTATCGCAGGGGGCTTGACTATGGCTACACCTTC. As protein: CASSYRRGLDYGYTF.